The clone carrying this T cell receptor (beta chain) was counted a few times. The entry originates in a study of blood T cell repertoires in COVID-19. Original analysis: Scientists estimated how many nucleated cells there were by amplifying reference gene primers. Clones were read by immunoSEQ multiplex PCR, and TCRdb kept only the in-frame ones, dropping some. V and J calls and clone size are copied from that table; D and trimming were computed from the DNA. The sample has about 94,000 clones; roughly 70% are singletons. Patients at the Seattle site were enrolled during active infection and followed longitudinally. The sequenced sample consisted of peripheral blood. The receptor comes from a man between 65 and 79 years old with COVID-19, enrolled during active disease.

Here the CDR3 DNA reads TGTGCCAGCAGTTATGGGCCAAAGGGGGCCGGTCAGCCCCAGCATTTT. Its protein is CASSYGPKGAGQPQHF. The chain has TRBV6-5 and TRBJ1-5; 7 positions agree with TRBD1. Germline trimming cut 3 bases from V and 6 bases from J; bases unmatched to any gene: 11. Germline assignment: CDR1 MNHEY and CDR2 SVGAGI. The CDR3 loop spans 16 amino acids.